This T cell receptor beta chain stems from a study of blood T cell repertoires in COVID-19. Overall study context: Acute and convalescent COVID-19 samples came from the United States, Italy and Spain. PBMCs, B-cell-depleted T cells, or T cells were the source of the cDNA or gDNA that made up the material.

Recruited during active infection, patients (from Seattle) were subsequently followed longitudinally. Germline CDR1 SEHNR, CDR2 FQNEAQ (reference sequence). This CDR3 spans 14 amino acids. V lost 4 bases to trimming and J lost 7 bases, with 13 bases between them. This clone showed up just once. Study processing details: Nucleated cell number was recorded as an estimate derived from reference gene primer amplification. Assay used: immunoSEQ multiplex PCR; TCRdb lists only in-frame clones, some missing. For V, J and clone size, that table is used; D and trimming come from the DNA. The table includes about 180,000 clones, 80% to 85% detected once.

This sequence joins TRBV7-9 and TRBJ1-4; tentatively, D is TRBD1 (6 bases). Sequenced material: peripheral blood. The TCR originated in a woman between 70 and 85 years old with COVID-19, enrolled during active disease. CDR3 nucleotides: TGTGCCAGCAGCTCCGGGACACCCCTTGAAAAACTGTTTTTT. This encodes CASSSGTPLEKLFF.